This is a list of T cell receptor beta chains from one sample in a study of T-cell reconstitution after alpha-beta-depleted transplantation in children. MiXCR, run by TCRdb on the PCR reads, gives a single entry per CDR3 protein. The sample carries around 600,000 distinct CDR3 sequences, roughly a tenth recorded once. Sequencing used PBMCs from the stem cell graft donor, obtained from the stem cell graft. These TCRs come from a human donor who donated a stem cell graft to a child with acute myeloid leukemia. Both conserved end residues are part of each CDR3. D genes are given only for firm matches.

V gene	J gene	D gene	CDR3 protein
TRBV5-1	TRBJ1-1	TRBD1	CASSLGWDRVLNTEAFF
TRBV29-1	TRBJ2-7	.	CSVKSRPNSENSYEQYF
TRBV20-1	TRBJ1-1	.	CSPNRNTPGTEAFF
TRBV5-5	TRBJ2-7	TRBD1	CASSQPGTGVGEQYF
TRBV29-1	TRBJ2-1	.	CSVGTAYNEQFF
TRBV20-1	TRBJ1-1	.	CSAPAGQNTEAFF
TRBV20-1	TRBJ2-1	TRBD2	CSARDSGLAGGPPSYNEQFF
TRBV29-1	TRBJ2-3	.	CSVFEGDTQYF
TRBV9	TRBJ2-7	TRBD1	CASRGQGPAREDSYEQYF
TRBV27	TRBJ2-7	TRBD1	CASSLIGQGSSEQYF
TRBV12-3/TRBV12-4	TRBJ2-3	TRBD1	CASSRLPGQTSGDTQYF
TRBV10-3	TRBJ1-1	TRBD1	CAIKTTGGDTEAFF
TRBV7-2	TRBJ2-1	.	CASSLLAFTYNEQFF